A single sample is the source of the 15 T cell receptor beta chains below, sequenced in a study of post-analysis software for immune sequencing data. Regarding the study as a whole: Controls showed lower frequencies than patients for roughly five TRBV segments, and TRBV5-6, TRBV5-1 and TRBV20-1 were among these.

The antigens these receptors bind are not known. The TCR beta cDNA libraries contained unique molecular identifiers. TCRdb redid the calling of the PCR reads with MiXCR, one entry per CDR3 protein. The sample carries about 540,000 distinct CDR3 sequences, roughly 34% recorded once. Sequencing was carried out using blood. These receptors were obtained from a girl aged 2 to 17 with multiple sclerosis.

This clonotype was counted between two and nine times. This rearrangement joins TRBV20-1 to TRBJ2-5; TRBD1 aligns across 9 bases. TRBJ2-7 matches the DNA end more closely, so the J call is doubtful. The CDR3 sequence is 16 residues long. CDR1 and CDR2 from the germline V gene are DFQATT and SNEGSKA (reference sequence). The CDR3, as DNA: TGCAGTGCTAGAGGCGCGGCCGGGACAGGGTTCTACGAGCAGTACTTC. Residues: CSARGAAGTGFYEQYF.

This clonotype has a handful of counts. V is TRBV10-3 and J is TRBJ2-3; D not resolved. V dropped 0 bases and J dropped 6 bases, with 4 bases sitting between them. Germline V gene lookup returns CDR1 ENHRY and CDR2 SYGVKD. This CDR3 contains 12 residues. CDR3 nucleotide sequence: TGTGCCATCAGTGAGTCCGTGGATACGCAGTATTTT. Encoded protein: CAISESVDTQYF.

The V gene is TRBV5-1, the J gene TRBJ1-1; 7 bases are a match to TRBD1. Germline lookup yields CDR1 SGHRS and CDR2 YFSETQ. The length of the CDR3 is 14 residues. V shed 7 bases, J shed 1 base, and the junction held 7 bases outside the gene matches. CDR3: CASGAGTANTEAFF. The CDR3 DNA sequence: TGCGCCAGCGGGGCGGGGACAGCGAACACTGAAGCTTTCTTT. Based on the CDR3 plus reference TRBV5-1 and TRBJ1-1, the full variable domain is KAGVTQTPRYLIKTRGQQVTLSCSPISGHRSVSWYQQTPGQGLQFLFEYFSETQRNKGNFPGRFSGRQFSNSRSEMNVSTLELGDSALYLCASGAGTANTEAFFGQGTRLTVV.

This clonotype was detected a few times. This sequence joins TRBV29-1 and TRBJ2-1, with D possibly matching TRBD1 (5 bases). V dropped 1 base and J dropped 2 bases, with 6 bases sitting between them. Germline loops: CDR1 SQVTM, CDR2 ANQGSEA. CDR3 length equals 13 residues. DNA for the CDR3: TGCAGCGTTGAAGTGACAGCCTACAATGAGCAGTTCTTC. This translates into CSVEVTAYNEQFF.

The V gene is TRBV11-2, the J gene TRBJ1-2; D perhaps matches TRBD1 (6 bases). The CDR3 extends over 14 amino acids. Trimming took off 5 bases at V and 4 bases at J, with 14 bases between the two ends. The germline V gene encodes CDR1 SGHAT and CDR2 FQNNGV. CDR3 bases: TGTGCCAGCAGCCTAGCATCAGGGGTCTATGGCTACACCTTC. It translates to CASSLASGVYGYTF.

This clonotype was seen only a few times. V usage is TRBV27 and J usage is TRBJ1-6; D remains unclear. V lost 3 bases, J lost 8 bases, and 5 bases lay in between. This CDR3 contains 12 residues. In germline, CDR1 is MNHEY, CDR2 SMNVEV (reference sequence). CDR3 region: CASSFMDSPLHF. In DNA form, the CDR3 reads TGTGCCAGCAGTTTTATGGATTCACCCCTCCACTTT.

The rearrangement links TRBV20-1 to TRBJ2-1, with D tentatively TRBD1 or TRBD2 (5 bases each). The germline V gene encodes CDR1 DFQATT and CDR2 SNEGSKA (reference sequence). The CDR3 is 14 amino acids. The V end was cut by 6 bases, the J end by 0 bases, with 12 bases between. The CDR3 nucleotides are TGCAGTGCCCGAGGGGAAACCTCCTACAATGAGCAGTTCTTC. Its protein product is CSARGETSYNEQFF.

The chain joins TRBV12-3 or TRBV12-4 to TRBJ1-1; D perhaps matches TRBD1 (5 bases). The CDR3 runs to 14 residues. The ends were cut back, 2 bases at V and 5 bases at J, with 12 bases in the middle. The CDR3 nucleotides read TGTGCCAGCAGTTTACAGGGCCCCGTTACTGAAGCTTTCTTT. Translation: CASSLQGPVTEAFF.

V is TRBV7-9 and J is TRBJ1-1, with 7 bases fitting TRBD1. V trimming: 5 bases; J trimming: 1 base; junction bases outside the gene matches: 4. Germline assignment: CDR1 SEHNR and CDR2 FQNEAQ (reference sequence). The CDR3 covers 14 residues. CDR3 residues: CASSQGGWNTEAFF. The CDR3 DNA reads as TGTGCCAGCAGCCAGGGGGGTTGGAACACTGAAGCTTTCTTT.

This chain uses TRBV2 with TRBJ2-5, with D perhaps given as TRBD1 or TRBD2 (5 bases each). The CDR3 loop spans 14 amino acids. Germline CDR1 and CDR2: SNHLY and FYNNEI. V gave up 7 bases and J gave up 4 bases, with 16 bases separating them. In DNA, the CDR3 is TGTGCCAGCATGGCTGGGGCACGGGGAGAGACCCAGTACTTC. This codes for CASMAGARGETQYF.

This clonotype was counted a few times. An end of the junction does not agree with germline; a read error may underlie this. The chain links TRBV3-1 to TRBJ2-7, with 9 bases aligning to TRBD1. The CDR3 is 15 amino acids. Germline assignment: CDR1 LGHDT and CDR2 YNNKEL (reference sequence). In DNA, the CDR3 is TGTGCCAGCAACCAAACGGGACAGGGTGTTTACGAGCAGTACTTC. This sequence encodes CASNQTGQGVYEQYF.

This clonotype was recorded at least ten times. This CDR3 is CASTEGEGLGEQYF. CDR3 coding DNA: TGCGCCTCCACTGAAGGGGAAGGACTTGGCGAGCAGTACTTC. The gene calls are TRBV5-1 and TRBJ2-7; D could derive from TRBD1 or TRBD2 (5 bases each). The CDR3 consists of 14 residues. Trimming removed 10 bases at V and 6 bases at J, with 23 bases between. Germline values: CDR1 SGHRS, CDR2 YFSETQ.

This clonotype was counted a single time. The chain has TRBV6-1 and TRBJ2-3, with 8 bases aligning to TRBD1. CDR3 size: 15 residues. V dropped 6 bases and J dropped 0; count of bases not matched to a gene: 5. The germline V gene has CDR1 MNHNS and CDR2 SASEGT. The CDR3 reads CASRLQGVSTDTQYF. The DNA for the CDR3 is TGTGCCAGCAGATTACAGGGGGTGAGCACAGATACGCAGTATTTT.

The rearrangement uses TRBV6-1 and TRBJ1-1, with TRBD1 identical over 8 bases. CDR1 is MNHNS and CDR2 is SASEGT in the germline V gene. The CDR3 is 13 residues long. V lost 6 bases, J lost 3 bases, and 3 bases stayed unmatched. In DNA form, the CDR3 reads TGTGCCAGCAGAACGACAGGGGACACTGAAGCTTTCTTT. It translates to CASRTTGDTEAFF.

This clonotype was seen just once. This sequence joins TRBV5-1 and TRBJ1-1; TRBD1 might be the D (5 bases). The length of the CDR3 is 14 residues. Trimming shortened V by 5 bases and J by 5 bases, and 16 bases separated the two germline ends. Germline CDR1 reads SGHRS; CDR2 reads YFSETQ. The CDR3 reads CASSPGRGWTEAFF. CDR3 in DNA: TGCGCCAGCAGTCCGGGACGGGGGTGGACTGAAGCTTTCTTT. The whole variable domain, filled in from reference TRBV5-1 and TRBJ1-1, reads KAGVTQTPRYLIKTRGQQVTLSCSPISGHRSVSWYQQTPGQGLQFLFEYFSETQRNKGNFPGRFSGRQFSNSRSEMNVSTLELGDSALYLCASSPGRGWTEAFFGQGTRLTVV.